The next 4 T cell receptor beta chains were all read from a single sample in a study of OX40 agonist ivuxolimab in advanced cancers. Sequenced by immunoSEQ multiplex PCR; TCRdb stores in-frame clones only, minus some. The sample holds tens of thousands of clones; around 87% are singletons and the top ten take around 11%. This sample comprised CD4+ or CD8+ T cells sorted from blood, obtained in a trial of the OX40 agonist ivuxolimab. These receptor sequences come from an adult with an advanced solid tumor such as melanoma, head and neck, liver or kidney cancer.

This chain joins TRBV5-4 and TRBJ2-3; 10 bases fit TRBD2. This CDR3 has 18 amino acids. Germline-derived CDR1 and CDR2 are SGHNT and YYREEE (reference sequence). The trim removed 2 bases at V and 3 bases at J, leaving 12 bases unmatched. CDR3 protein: CASSFPGWASGSTDTQYF. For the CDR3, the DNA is TGTGCCAGCAGCTTCCCGGGATGGGCTAGCGGGAGTACAGATACGCAGTATTTT.

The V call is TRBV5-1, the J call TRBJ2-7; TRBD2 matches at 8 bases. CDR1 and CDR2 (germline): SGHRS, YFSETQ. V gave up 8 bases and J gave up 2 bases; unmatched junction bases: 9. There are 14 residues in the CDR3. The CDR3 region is CASSPPGLAYEQYF. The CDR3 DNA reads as TGCGCCAGTTCTCCCCCGGGACTAGCCTACGAGCAGTACTTC.

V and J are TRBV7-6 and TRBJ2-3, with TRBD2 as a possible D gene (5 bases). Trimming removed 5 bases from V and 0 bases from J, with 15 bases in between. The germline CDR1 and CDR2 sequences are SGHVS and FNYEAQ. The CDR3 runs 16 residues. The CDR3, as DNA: TGTGCCAGCAGCCCCCGCGGAGGTCCGAGCACAGATACGCAGTATTTT. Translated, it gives CASSPRGGPSTDTQYF.

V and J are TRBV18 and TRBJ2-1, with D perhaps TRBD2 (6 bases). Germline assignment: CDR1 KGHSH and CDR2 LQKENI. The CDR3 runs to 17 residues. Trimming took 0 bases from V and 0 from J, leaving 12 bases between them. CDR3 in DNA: TGTGCCAGCTCACCACCGGGCGGGGACGTCTCCTACAATGAGCAGTTCTTC. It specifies CASSPPGGDVSYNEQFF.